This is a list of T cell receptor beta chains from one sample in a study of T cells in Graves' hyperthyroidism and ophthalmopathy. One entry per CDR3 protein results from TCRdb running MiXCR on the multiplex PCR reads. The sample lists 550,000 to 800,000 distinct CDR3 sequences; 16% were seen once. The sample taken for sequencing was blood. These receptors came from a man aged 18-30 years with Graves' hyperthyroidism. CDR3s include the opening cysteine and the closing phenylalanine or tryptophan. Fields, in order: V gene, J gene, CDR3 length, D gene, clone size, CDR3 protein, CDR3 DNA. A D gene is named only where the DNA matches it firmly. Clone size, where shown, is once, few, many, or a class for clones that have expanded.

v_call: TRBV18; j_call: TRBJ1-2; cdr3_length: 13; d_call: .; clone_size: .; cdr3_aa: CASSADRFYGYTF; cdr3_nt: TGTGCCAGCTCAGCAGACAGGTTCTATGGCTACACCTTC
v_call: TRBV29-1; j_call: TRBJ1-1; cdr3_length: 12; d_call: .; clone_size: .; cdr3_aa: CSAPSPSAEAFF; cdr3_nt: TGCAGCGCCCCCAGCCCCTCAGCCGAAGCTTTCTTT
v_call: TRBV5-5; j_call: TRBJ1-2; cdr3_length: 14; d_call: .; clone_size: few; cdr3_aa: CASSSTGFGVGYTF; cdr3_nt: TGTGCCAGCAGCTCCACAGGATTTGGAGTAGGCTACACCTTC
v_call: TRBV7-2; j_call: TRBJ1-5; cdr3_length: 12; d_call: .; clone_size: few; cdr3_aa: CASSRDRSVWHF; cdr3_nt: TGTGCCAGCAGCCGTGACAGGTCTGTTTGGCATTTT
v_call: TRBV11-2; j_call: TRBJ2-3; cdr3_length: 15; d_call: .; clone_size: many; cdr3_aa: CASSLLVASTDTQYF; cdr3_nt: TGTGCCAGCAGCCTCTTAGTGGCTAGCACAGATACGCAGTATTTT
v_call: TRBV2; j_call: TRBJ2-1; cdr3_length: 16; d_call: TRBD2; clone_size: few; cdr3_aa: CASSEAGSGPYNEQFF; cdr3_nt: TGTGCCAGCAGTGAAGCGGGTAGCGGGCCTTACAATGAGCAGTTCTTC
v_call: TRBV20-1; j_call: TRBJ1-1; cdr3_length: 14; d_call: .; clone_size: many; cdr3_aa: CSASPGATNTEAFF; cdr3_nt: TGCAGTGCTAGCCCGGGGGCTACGAACACTGAAGCTTTCTTT
v_call: TRBV7-6; j_call: TRBJ2-1; cdr3_length: 14; d_call: .; clone_size: .; cdr3_aa: CASSLDRIYNEQFF; cdr3_nt: TGTGCCAGCAGCCTTGACAGAATCTACAATGAGCAGTTCTTC
v_call: TRBV6-1; j_call: TRBJ2-2; cdr3_length: 13; d_call: .; clone_size: .; cdr3_aa: CASSSTLSGELFF; cdr3_nt: TGTGCCAGCAGTTCGACTTTGTCCGGGGAGCTGTTTTTT
v_call: TRBV27; j_call: TRBJ1-4; cdr3_length: 16; d_call: .; clone_size: few; cdr3_aa: CASSVRDTGPLEKLFF; cdr3_nt: TGTGCCAGCAGTGTCCGGGACACAGGCCCACTTGAAAAACTGTTTTTT
v_call: TRBV12-3/TRBV12-4; j_call: TRBJ2-5; cdr3_length: 14; d_call: TRBD2; clone_size: many; cdr3_aa: CASSSLAAGETQYF; cdr3_nt: TGTGCCAGCAGTTCTCTAGCGGCCGGGGAGACCCAGTACTTC
v_call: TRBV7-3; j_call: TRBJ2-7; cdr3_length: 16; d_call: .; clone_size: .; cdr3_aa: CASSLTPSASSYEQYF; cdr3_nt: TGTGCCAGCAGCTTAACTCCCTCTGCGAGCTCCTACGAGCAGTACTTC
v_call: TRBV18; j_call: TRBJ1-6; cdr3_length: 14; d_call: .; clone_size: few; cdr3_aa: CASSPTAIDSPLHF; cdr3_nt: TGTGCCAGCTCACCAACGGCTATTGATTCACCCCTCCACTTT
v_call: TRBV6-2/TRBV6-3; j_call: TRBJ1-5; cdr3_length: 16; d_call: .; clone_size: many; cdr3_aa: CASSLTDPGPNQPQHF; cdr3_nt: TGTGCCAGCAGTTTGACAGACCCGGGCCCCAATCAGCCCCAGCATTTT
v_call: TRBV28; j_call: TRBJ2-3; cdr3_length: 15; d_call: TRBD2; clone_size: many; cdr3_aa: CASSPPLENSGAQYF; cdr3_nt: TGTGCCAGCAGCCCCCCCCTTGAGAACAGCGGGGCGCAGTATTTT
v_call: TRBV11-2; j_call: TRBJ1-2; cdr3_length: 15; d_call: TRBD1; clone_size: many; cdr3_aa: CASSPPGQGVVGYTF; cdr3_nt: TGTGCCAGCAGTCCTCCGGGACAGGGGGTAGTCGGCTACACCTTC
v_call: TRBV19; j_call: TRBJ2-1; cdr3_length: 15; d_call: TRBD1; clone_size: many; cdr3_aa: CASRSPRDRSDEQFF; cdr3_nt: TGTGCCAGTAGATCCCCCCGGGACAGGTCCGATGAGCAGTTCTTC
v_call: TRBV6-6; j_call: TRBJ2-3; cdr3_length: 17; d_call: TRBD1; clone_size: many; cdr3_aa: CASSSAGTGFFTDTQYF; cdr3_nt: TGTGCCAGCAGTTCCGCCGGGACAGGGTTTTTCACAGATACGCAGTATTTT
v_call: TRBV11-2; j_call: TRBJ2-5; cdr3_length: 14; d_call: .; clone_size: many; cdr3_aa: CASSLGLWQETQYF; cdr3_nt: TGTGCCAGCAGCTTAGGGTTGTGGCAAGAGACCCAGTACTTC
v_call: TRBV19; j_call: TRBJ2-6; cdr3_length: 14; d_call: .; clone_size: few; cdr3_aa: CASSIRAGANVLTF; cdr3_nt: TGTGCCAGTAGTATCCGGGCTGGGGCCAACGTCCTGACTTTC
v_call: TRBV7-9; j_call: TRBJ1-4; cdr3_length: 15; d_call: TRBD1; clone_size: few; cdr3_aa: CASSRYRGQGEKLFF; cdr3_nt: TGTGCCAGCAGCAGATACAGGGGGCAGGGTGAAAAACTGTTTTTT
v_call: TRBV3-1; j_call: TRBJ2-7; cdr3_length: 16; d_call: .; clone_size: .; cdr3_aa: CASSQDPFRGDYEQYF; cdr3_nt: TGTGCCAGCAGCCAAGATCCCTTTAGGGGGGACTACGAGCAGTACTTC
v_call: TRBV28; j_call: TRBJ2-7; cdr3_length: 12; d_call: .; clone_size: many; cdr3_aa: CASSLVGYEQYF; cdr3_nt: TGTGCCAGCAGTTTGGTGGGCTACGAGCAGTACTTC
v_call: TRBV20-1; j_call: TRBJ2-1; cdr3_length: 17; d_call: TRBD2; clone_size: .; cdr3_aa: CSARDLTGLAGAYEQFF; cdr3_nt: TGCAGTGCTAGAGATCTAACAGGACTAGCGGGAGCATATGAGCAGTTCTTC
v_call: TRBV4-2; j_call: TRBJ2-5; cdr3_length: 16; d_call: TRBD2; clone_size: few; cdr3_aa: CASSPETSGRSETQYF; cdr3_nt: TGTGCCAGCAGCCCTGAGACTAGCGGGAGGTCAGAGACCCAGTACTTC
v_call: TRBV2; j_call: TRBJ1-5; cdr3_length: 13; d_call: .; clone_size: many; cdr3_aa: CASSPEGGQPQHF; cdr3_nt: TGTGCCAGCAGTCCCGAGGGGGGCCAGCCCCAGCATTTT
v_call: TRBV2; j_call: TRBJ2-7; cdr3_length: 14; d_call: TRBD1; clone_size: many; cdr3_aa: CASRNRDSEGEQYF; cdr3_nt: TGTGCCAGCAGAAATCGGGACAGTGAGGGAGAGCAGTACTTC
v_call: TRBV7-2; j_call: TRBJ1-4; cdr3_length: 16; d_call: .; clone_size: few; cdr3_aa: CASSQMTASTNEKLFF; cdr3_nt: TGTGCCAGCAGCCAGATGACCGCCTCAACTAATGAAAAACTGTTTTTT
v_call: TRBV28; j_call: TRBJ2-2; cdr3_length: 15; d_call: .; clone_size: many; cdr3_aa: CASGEQAIGSGELFF; cdr3_nt: TGTGCCAGCGGAGAACAGGCAATTGGGTCCGGGGAGCTGTTTTTT
v_call: TRBV10-3; j_call: TRBJ1-3; cdr3_length: 15; d_call: .; clone_size: .; cdr3_aa: CAISPSGTNGNTIYF; cdr3_nt: TGTGCCATCAGTCCCTCCGGGACAAATGGAAACACCATATATTTT
v_call: TRBV15; j_call: TRBJ2-1; cdr3_length: 14; d_call: TRBD2; clone_size: .; cdr3_aa: CATRASGRSNEQFF; cdr3_nt: TGTGCCACCCGGGCTAGCGGGAGGTCCAATGAGCAGTTCTTC
v_call: TRBV28; j_call: TRBJ1-1; cdr3_length: 14; d_call: .; clone_size: many; cdr3_aa: CASNSGGMNTEAFF; cdr3_nt: TGTGCCAGCAATTCGGGGGGGATGAACACTGAAGCTTTCTTT
v_call: TRBV28; j_call: TRBJ2-7; cdr3_length: 13; d_call: .; clone_size: many; cdr3_aa: CASRLANSYEQYF; cdr3_nt: TGTGCCAGCAGATTAGCGAATTCCTACGAGCAGTACTTC
v_call: TRBV28; j_call: TRBJ2-7; cdr3_length: 15; d_call: TRBD2; clone_size: many; cdr3_aa: CASRRGLADTYEQYF; cdr3_nt: TGTGCCAGCAGACGGGGACTAGCGGATACCTACGAGCAGTACTTC
v_call: TRBV20-1; j_call: TRBJ2-3; cdr3_length: 16; d_call: TRBD2; clone_size: .; cdr3_aa: CSARDFGGGSADTQYF; cdr3_nt: TGCAGTGCTAGAGATTTTGGCGGGGGGTCGGCAGATACGCAGTATTTT
v_call: TRBV6-1; j_call: TRBJ2-3; cdr3_length: 13; d_call: .; clone_size: many; cdr3_aa: CASTIPSTDTQYF; cdr3_nt: TGTGCCAGCACCATACCAAGCACAGATACGCAGTATTTT
v_call: TRBV20-1; j_call: TRBJ2-1; cdr3_length: 14; d_call: .; clone_size: .; cdr3_aa: CSAIDILSYNEQFF; cdr3_nt: TGCAGTGCTATCGACATCCTCTCCTACAATGAGCAGTTCTTC
v_call: TRBV30; j_call: TRBJ2-4; cdr3_length: 14; d_call: .; clone_size: few; cdr3_aa: CAWDQGLGKNIQYF; cdr3_nt: TGTGCCTGGGACCAGGGGCTTGGCAAAAACATTCAGTACTTC
v_call: TRBV12-3/TRBV12-4; j_call: TRBJ2-2; cdr3_length: 13; d_call: .; clone_size: many; cdr3_aa: CASSYRVVGELFF; cdr3_nt: TGTGCCAGCAGTTACAGGGTGGTCGGGGAGCTGTTTTTT
v_call: TRBV4-1; j_call: TRBJ2-7; cdr3_length: 15; d_call: .; clone_size: .; cdr3_aa: CASSQTNTGIYEQYF; cdr3_nt: TGCGCCAGCAGCCAGACTAACACAGGGATCTACGAGCAGTACTTC
v_call: TRBV30; j_call: TRBJ2-5; cdr3_length: 14; d_call: .; clone_size: .; cdr3_aa: CAWSVGTGRETQYF; cdr3_nt: TGTGCCTGGAGTGTAGGGACGGGGAGAGAGACCCAGTACTTC
v_call: TRBV12-3/TRBV12-4; j_call: TRBJ2-7; cdr3_length: 15; d_call: TRBD2; clone_size: few; cdr3_aa: CASSPRTSGKYEQYF; cdr3_nt: TGTGCCAGCAGCCCTAGGACTAGCGGGAAATACGAGCAGTACTTC
v_call: TRBV25-1; j_call: TRBJ2-3; cdr3_length: 13; d_call: .; clone_size: few; cdr3_aa: CASSALGDNTQYF; cdr3_nt: TGTGCCAGCAGTGCCTTAGGAGACAATACGCAGTATTTT
v_call: TRBV5-1; j_call: TRBJ1-1; cdr3_length: 15; d_call: .; clone_size: .; cdr3_aa: CASSLVVGGGTEAFF; cdr3_nt: TGCGCCAGCAGCTTGGTTGTAGGGGGTGGCACTGAAGCTTTCTTT
v_call: TRBV12-3/TRBV12-4; j_call: TRBJ2-3; cdr3_length: 18; d_call: TRBD2; clone_size: many; cdr3_aa: CASSFGLAGVPSTDTQYF; cdr3_nt: TGTGCCAGCAGTTTCGGACTAGCGGGAGTCCCTAGCACAGATACGCAGTATTTT
v_call: TRBV4-1; j_call: TRBJ2-1; cdr3_length: 15; d_call: .; clone_size: .; cdr3_aa: CASSQAFSTYNEQFF; cdr3_nt: TGCGCCAGCAGCCAAGCCTTCTCTACCTACAATGAGCAGTTCTTC
v_call: TRBV7-6; j_call: TRBJ2-7; cdr3_length: 12; d_call: .; clone_size: many; cdr3_aa: CASSHGDYEQYF; cdr3_nt: TGTGCCAGCAGCCACGGGGACTACGAGCAGTACTTC
v_call: TRBV28; j_call: TRBJ2-3; cdr3_length: 16; d_call: TRBD2; clone_size: .; cdr3_aa: CASSLLAGGITDTQYF; cdr3_nt: TGTGCCAGCAGTTTGCTAGCGGGAGGGATCACAGATACGCAGTATTTT
v_call: TRBV7-2; j_call: TRBJ1-4; cdr3_length: 14; d_call: .; clone_size: .; cdr3_aa: CASSHTGINEKLFF; cdr3_nt: TGTGCCAGCAGCCATACAGGGATTAATGAAAAACTGTTTTTT
v_call: TRBV2; j_call: TRBJ2-3; cdr3_length: 16; d_call: .; clone_size: .; cdr3_aa: CASSEGNFWGTDTQYF; cdr3_nt: TGTGCCAGCAGTGAAGGAAATTTCTGGGGCACAGATACGCAGTATTTT
v_call: TRBV30; j_call: TRBJ2-1; cdr3_length: 13; d_call: .; clone_size: many; cdr3_aa: CAWTKASGNEQFF; cdr3_nt: TGTGCCTGGACCAAGGCTTCAGGCAATGAGCAGTTCTTC
v_call: TRBV12-3/TRBV12-4; j_call: TRBJ2-3; cdr3_length: 17; d_call: TRBD2; clone_size: many; cdr3_aa: CASSLTGGVSGTDTQYF; cdr3_nt: TGTGCCAGCAGTTTAACGGGAGGGGTAAGCGGCACAGATACGCAGTATTTT
v_call: TRBV7-9; j_call: TRBJ2-7; cdr3_length: 14; d_call: .; clone_size: .; cdr3_aa: CASSSAALPYEQYF; cdr3_nt: TGTGCCAGCAGCTCCGCCGCGCTCCCGTACGAGCAGTACTTC